The rows below give T cell receptor beta chains drawn from one sample of a study of blood T cell repertoires in COVID-19. Data came from immunoSEQ multiplex PCR; TCRdb stores just in-frame clones and leaves some out. The data hold 250,000 to 350,000 clones, with about 81% observed a single time. The source material was peripheral blood. These receptors were collected from a human donor with COVID-19, enrolled during active disease. The donor label of this sample is uncertain. The CDR3 runs from the conserved cysteine through the conserved F or W. The order of the fields is V gene, D gene, J gene, clone size, CDR3 protein, CDR3 DNA. D genes are given only for firm matches. Expanded clones are given a class, and other clones once, few, many or no size at all.

TRBV9	TRBD2	TRBJ2-3	-	CASSAEAGGPPDTQYF	TGTGCCAGCAGCGCCGAAGCGGGAGGGCCTCCAGATACGCAGTATTTT
TRBV10-3	-	TRBJ1-2	once	CAIRVTAVNYGYTF	TGTGCCATCAGAGTGACAGCCGTTAACTATGGCTACACCTTC
TRBV4-3	-	TRBJ2-1	once	CASSQDGIPYNEQFF	TGCGCCAGCAGCCAAGACGGGATCCCCTACAATGAGCAGTTCTTC
TRBV3-1/TRBV3-2	-	TRBJ1-4	-	CASSQDGGTNEKLFF	TGTGCCAGCAGCCAAGATGGAGGGACCAATGAAAAACTGTTTTTT
TRBV5-6	TRBD1	TRBJ1-5	-	CASSRRGSDRGRSNQPQHF	TGTGCCAGCAGCCGCAGGGGAAGCGACAGGGGACGGAGCAATCAGCCCCAGCATTTT
TRBV27	TRBD2	TRBJ2-3	few	CASSLSAGLAGRHADTQYF	TGTGCCAGCAGTTTATCGGCGGGACTAGCGGGTCGGCATGCAGATACGCAGTATTTT
TRBV23-1	-	TRBJ2-5	-	CARGRSVDQGFRETQYF	TGCGCCAGGGGCAGGAGTGTGGACCAGGGGTTTAGAGAGACCCAGTACTTC
TRBV29-1	-	TRBJ1-1	-	CSVAAGNTEAFF	TGCAGCGTTGCGGCAGGGAACACTGAAGCTTTCTTT
TRBV29-1	TRBD2	TRBJ2-3	-	CSVEGGGYTDTQYF	TGCAGCGTTGAAGGGGGGGGGTACACAGATACGCAGTATTTT
TRBV4-1	TRBD2	TRBJ2-7	-	CASSQETRTSGSYEQYF	TGCGCCAGCAGCCAGGAAACCAGGACTAGCGGGAGTTACGAGCAGTACTTC
TRBV10-1	-	TRBJ2-7	-	CASSEHRRSNDEQYF	TGCGCCAGCAGTGAGCATCGGAGATCCAATGACGAGCAGTACTTC
TRBV7-9	TRBD1	TRBJ2-7	-	CASSLVGDRGYEQYF	TGTGCCAGCAGCTTAGTAGGGGACAGGGGTTACGAGCAGTACTTC
TRBV30	-	TRBJ1-5	-	CAWRGLLNQPQHF	TGTGCCTGGAGGGGACTGCTTAATCAGCCCCAGCATTTT
TRBV7-9	TRBD1	TRBJ1-2	-	CASSLIDRGAYGYTF	TGTGCCAGCAGCTTGATTGACAGGGGAGCGTATGGCTACACCTTC
TRBV5-6	-	TRBJ2-3	-	CASSLTGTGTDTQYF	TGTGCCAGCAGCTTGACCGGGACTGGGACAGATACGCAGTATTTT
TRBV6-5	-	TRBJ2-3	once	CASSTPGSRGTQYF	TGTGCCAGCAGTACTCCCGGGAGTAGGGGAACGCAGTATTTT